What follows is one T cell receptor beta chain and its context. The data belong to a study of shared clonotypes between healthy human individuals. Study information: Three CD4 naive, three CD4 memory, two CD8 naive and one CD8 memory plate were used per donor.

All the donors were Caucasian adults who lived in Nashville, Tennessee. Some clones are missing from TCRdb's copy, which holds only in-frame ones; the method was immunoSEQ multiplex PCR. The data show roughly 86,000 clones, almost 70% seen once. This CDR3 is 14 amino acids long. The V gene's germline CDR1 is SGHTA and CDR2 FQGNSA. J was trimmed by 8 bases and V by 4 bases; bases with no gene match: 7. J is TRBJ2-1 and V is TRBV7-2, with 8 bases lining up with TRBD2. Input material: memory CD8+ T cells sorted from blood. The subset is: CD45RO+ cells pooled with CCR7-negative TemRA cells. This TCR was sampled from a man aged 25 to 40 in good health. CDR3: CASSYREGLDEQFF. CDR3 nucleotides: TGTGCCAGCAGCTATCGGGAGGGCCTCGATGAGCAGTTCTTC.